Below, 4 T cell receptor beta chains from the same sample are listed, as sequenced in a study of graft-versus-host responses after intestinal transplantation. Some clones are missing from TCRdb's copy, which holds only in-frame ones; the method was immunoSEQ multiplex PCR. The table includes almost 85,000 clones, 91% detected once. No antigen has been identified for these receptors. Sequences were derived from unstimulated CD4+ T cells sorted from spleen or lymph node cells, sampled before intestinal transplant. Receptors originate from a human donor who received an intestinal transplant.

The rearrangement links TRBV5-1 to TRBJ1-3; the D is unclear. The V gene lost 0 bases and the J gene lost 4 bases, with 14 bases spanning the gap. Per germline, CDR1 SGHRS and CDR2 YFSETQ. The CDR3 has 16 amino acids. The CDR3 bases are TGCGCCAGCAGCTTGGGTGGGCTTTCCGCAGGAAACACCATATATTTT. Its translation: CASSLGGLSAGNTIYF.

The rearrangement links TRBV7-2 to TRBJ2-7; tentatively, D is TRBD1 (6 bases). The length of the CDR3 is 12 residues. In germline, CDR1 is SGHTA, CDR2 FQGNSA. The V and J ends lost 8 bases and 3 bases respectively, with 11 bases between them. The CDR3 bases are TGTGCCAGCGCAACAGGGCTCTACGAGCAGTACTTC. Amino acids: CASATGLYEQYF.

The J gene is TRBJ2-7, the V gene TRBV4-3, with TRBD2 matching 7 bases. V was pared by 3 bases and J by 2 bases, with 4 bases of the junction left unmatched. Germline assignment: CDR1 LGHNA and CDR2 YSLEER. The CDR3 is 14 amino acids. In nucleotides, the CDR3 is TGCGCCAGCAGCCACGGACTAGATGCCTACGAGCAGTACTTC. Amino acids: CASSHGLDAYEQYF.

The V call is TRBV6-5, the J call TRBJ1-2; 9 positions agree with TRBD1. This CDR3 is built from 13 residues. Germline assignment: CDR1 MNHEY and CDR2 SVGAGI. V dropped 5 bases and J dropped 6; count of bases not matched to a gene: 4. CDR3 DNA sequence: TGTGCCAGCAGTCGCGACAGGGGGAATGGCTACACCTTC. Protein sequence: CASSRDRGNGYTF.